The sequence of this T cell receptor (beta chain) was determined in a study of blood T cells in healthy people across ages. Overall study findings and caveats: Roughly linearly, TCR beta diversity per million T cells fell as age increased.

Trimming at V came to 3 bases and at J to 8 bases, leaving 10 bases not matched to a gene. This CDR3 contains 14 residues. CDR1 SGDLS and CDR2 YYNGEE come from the germline V gene. A second PCR, run for about 6 to 11 cycles, used a sample-barcoded 5' primer plus a J-beta primer mix. TCRdb recomputed calls from the 5' RACE reads with MiXCR, one row per CDR3 protein. The sample includes roughly 1.7 million distinct CDR3 sequences, about 31% of them seen just once. In its sample, this clonotype was seen once. The antigen remains unidentified. The individuals who served as donors were healthy Caucasians living in Russia, aged roughly 6 to 90. Every sample gave at least 5 micrograms of total RNA when it was extracted.

Input material: blood. This clonotype was obtained from a woman in her twenties or thirties in good health. The genes are TRBV9 and TRBJ1-2, with TRBD1 matching over 7 bases. CDR3 in amino acids: CASSADRVVEGYTF. The CDR3 DNA sequence: TGTGCCAGCAGCGCCGACAGGGTTGTAGAGGGCTACACCTTC.